Sequencing of this T cell receptor (beta chain) was carried out in a study of T cell responses to AZD1222 COVID-19 vaccine. Study as a whole: It was second doses at about 4 or about 12 weeks that were pooled.

Profiling relied on immunoSEQ multiplex PCR, and the TCRdb table lists in-frame clones only, not all of them. Among 90,000 to 130,000 clones, approximately 90% were seen once, and the ten largest hold around 3.3%. For this clone: The antigen remains undetermined.

Study results and caveats: Baseline serology detected seropositivity in only a handful of AZD1222 recipients. None of the repertoires were sampled until the peak T cell response had passed. The span of vaccine-associated CD4 TCRs extended across spike, with dominance at 160-218 and 743-854.

J was trimmed by 5 bases and V by 5 bases; bases with no gene match: 8. Germline CDR1 is MGHDK and CDR2 is SYGVNS. This CDR3 contains 14 residues. The specimen was peripheral blood, collected on day 0 of AZD1222 vaccination. The source is an adult in good health. This chain uses TRBV25-1 with TRBJ1-2, with 7 bases identical to TRBD1. CDR3 DNA sequence: TGTGCCAGCAGTTTACTGACAGGGAGGTATGGCTACACCTTC. Translated: CASSLLTGRYGYTF.